This T cell receptor beta chain comes out of a study of technical replicates of blood from a few donors. Generated by immunoSEQ multiplex PCR, the TCRdb table keeps only in-frame clones and is missing some. The sample records 70,000 to 85,000 clones, about 90% being singletons. This clone has only one observation. Trimming stripped 8 bases from V and 2 bases from J, with 13 bases between. There are 14 residues in the CDR3. Germline V gene sequence: CDR1 MNHEY, CDR2 SMNVEV (reference sequence). Sequenced input: T cells isolated from PBMCs. J is TRBJ1-5 and V is TRBV27, with D possibly matching TRBD1 (6 bases). This TCR came from a human donor in good health. The CDR3 nucleotides read TGTGCCAGCCGGACAGTAGGCGGCAATCAGCCCCAGCATTTT. Translated, it gives CASRTVGGNQPQHF.